A single sample gave rise to the 30 T cell receptor beta chains below, sequenced in a study of cytomegalovirus exposure and HLA in healthy donors. Primers included in the PCR were 60 Vbeta and 13 Jbeta primers. Clones were sequenced by immunoSEQ multiplex PCR, and TCRdb holds only the in-frame ones, with some missing. The data contain about 200,000 clones, 12% of them singletons. The sample was PBMCs. The receptors shown here come from a man in his fifties in good health and CMV-seropositive.

V and J are TRBV6-5 and TRBJ1-2; TRBD1 might be the D (6 bases). Trimming removed 5 bases from V and 6 bases from J, with 13 bases in between. Germline CDR1 reads MNHEY; CDR2 reads SVGAGI. CDR3 length: 13 amino acids. CDR3 sequence: CASSPWTDDGYTF. In DNA form, the CDR3 reads TGTGCCAGCAGTCCCTGGACAGACGATGGCTACACCTTC.

This rearrangement joins TRBV30 to TRBJ2-5; TRBD1 aligns across 7 bases. Trimming removed 1 base from V and 5 bases from J; junction bases left unmatched: 7. Germline V gene lookup returns CDR1 GTSNPN and CDR2 SVGIG (reference sequence). The CDR3 runs to 14 residues. The CDR3, as DNA: TGTGCCTGGAGTGATGGGACAGCGTGGGAGACCCAGTACTTC. Its protein product is CAWSDGTAWETQYF.

Only a few counts were recorded for this clone. The V call is TRBV2, the J call TRBJ1-5; D ambiguous. The CDR3 loop spans 14 amino acids. Germline values: CDR1 SNHLY, CDR2 FYNNEI. V was cut by 4 bases and J by 7 bases, with 14 bases left in between. CDR3 nucleotide sequence: TGTGCCAGCAGTGGAATTTCAGGTCAACAGCCCCAGCATTTT. As protein: CASSGISGQQPQHF.

The rearrangement links TRBV2 to TRBJ1-2, with TRBD1 as a possible D gene (5 bases). The CDR3 loop spans 12 amino acids. Between the trimmed V and J ends, which lost 10 bases and 8 bases, there was a span of 17 bases. In germline, CDR1 is SNHLY, CDR2 FYNNEI. The CDR3 DNA follows: TGTGCCACTCTACCTGGGGGGGGAGGCTACACCTTC. It encodes CATLPGGGGYTF.

The table lists this clone with a few counts. The chain uses TRBV6-5 and TRBJ1-1; 7 nucleotides match TRBD1. The CDR3 extends over 11 amino acids. The J segment lost 5 bases and the V segment lost 8 bases, leaving 2 bases of the junction unmatched. Germline CDR1 and CDR2: MNHEY and SVGAGI. CDR3 in amino acids: CASLRGTEAFF. In DNA, the CDR3 is TGTGCCAGCCTCAGGGGGACTGAAGCTTTCTTT.

This clone was observed a few times. The gene calls are TRBV7-2 and TRBJ1-5; D unresolved. CDR1 and CDR2 from the germline V gene are SGHTA and FQGNSA. The CDR3 covers 14 residues. V shed 5 bases and J shed 4 bases, with 12 bases lying between them. CDR3 sequence (DNA): TGTGCCAGCAGCCGACAAGGAGGGAATCAGCCCCAGCATTTT. It codes for CASSRQGGNQPQHF.

The chain joins TRBV6-1 to TRBJ1-1; D unclear. Germline values: CDR1 MNHNS, CDR2 SASEGT. With 6 bases removed from V and 2 bases from J, the gap between germline ends came to 13 bases. The CDR3 sequence is 14 residues long. CDR3 DNA: TGTGCCAGCAGGGTGGGTTGGAGTAACACTGAAGCTTTCTTT. Its translation: CASRVGWSNTEAFF.

V gene TRBV6-1 combines with J gene TRBJ1-1, with D hard to call. CDR1 is MNHNS, CDR2 SASEGT, per germline. The CDR3 has 13 amino acids. With 7 bases removed from V and 0 bases from J, the gap between germline ends came to 9 bases. The CDR3 region is CASTGYMNTEAFF. Here the CDR3 DNA reads TGTGCCAGCACAGGCTACATGAACACTGAAGCTTTCTTT.

The sample holds a few counts of this clone. The CDR3 nucleotides are TGTGCCAGCAGCTACGACTCCGGCGAGCAGTACTTC. Translating gives CASSYDSGEQYF. The chain joins TRBV11-2 to TRBJ2-7, with D hard to call. The CDR3 is made up of 12 amino acids. Looked up from germline, CDR1 is SGHAT and CDR2 is FQNNGV. Deletions cut 4 bases from V and 6 bases from J, with 10 bases between.

V and J are TRBV9 and TRBJ1-6; 7 nucleotides match TRBD1. CDR3 length equals 16 residues. The V gene's germline CDR1 is SGDLS and CDR2 YYNGEE. J was trimmed by 7 bases and V by 3 bases; bases with no gene match: 10. CDR3 in amino acids: CASSDDPGTDNSPLHF. CDR3 DNA sequence: TGTGCCAGCAGCGACGATCCAGGGACAGACAATTCACCCCTCCACTTT.

The gene calls are TRBV6-6 and TRBJ2-3; tentative D call: TRBD1 (6 bases). The CDR3 has 11 amino acids. Trimming left V 6 bases short and J 8 bases short, with 9 bases between. Germline CDR1 and CDR2: MNHNY and SVGAGI (reference sequence). The CDR3: CASSQGSTQYF. The CDR3 DNA reads as TGTGCCAGCAGCCAGGGGAGTACGCAGTATTTT.

This clone turned up a few times. This rearrangement joins TRBV4-3 to TRBJ2-7; tentatively, D is TRBD1 (6 bases). The V gene lost 4 bases and the J gene lost 5 bases, with 15 bases spanning the gap. Per germline, CDR1 LGHNA and CDR2 YSLEER. There are 14 residues in the CDR3. The CDR3 DNA sequence: TGCGCCAGCAGCCTCTGGAACAGGGAGAACGAGCAGTACTTC. Amino acid sequence: CASSLWNRENEQYF.

The table lists this clone with a few counts. This chain joins TRBV27 and TRBJ2-1; 9 bases align to TRBD2. J was trimmed by 6 bases and V by 3 bases; bases with no gene match: 3. The germline V gene has CDR1 MNHEY and CDR2 SMNVEV (reference sequence). The CDR3 runs 14 residues. The CDR3, as DNA: TGTGCCAGCAGTTTTCTAGCGGGGACCAATGAGCAGTTCTTC. Its protein product is CASSFLAGTNEQFF.

This clone was seen only a few times. The chain couples TRBV7-9 to TRBJ1-2; D might be TRBD1 (6 bases). Trimming removed 7 bases at V and 7 bases at J, with 16 bases between. The CDR3 covers 13 residues. CDR1 and CDR2 from the germline V gene are SEHNR and FQNEAQ (reference sequence). This chain's CDR3 is CASTTDDRFGYTF. The CDR3 region has the DNA TGTGCCAGCACCACCGACGACAGGTTTGGCTACACCTTC.

The chain has TRBV11-3 and TRBJ2-2, with D possibly matching TRBD1 (5 bases). Germline V gene data show CDR1 as SGHNT and CDR2 as YENEEA. V was pared by 4 bases and J by 7 bases, with 16 bases between. This CDR3 has 15 residues. The CDR3 DNA follows: TGTGCCAGCAGCTCGTCAGGGCAGAGAAGCGGGGAGCTGTTTTTT. It is translated as CASSSSGQRSGELFF.

CDR3 sequence (DNA): TGTGCCAGCAGCTTGAGGTGGAATCCTAGCACAGATACGCAGTATTTT. Amino acid sequence: CASSLRWNPSTDTQYF. The chain has TRBV7-8 and TRBJ2-3; D ambiguous. Between the trimmed V and J ends, which lost 3 bases and 0 bases, there was a span of 13 bases. CDR3 length: 16 residues. CDR1 SGHVS and CDR2 FQNEAQ come from the germline V gene.

This clone was detected only a few times. For the CDR3, the DNA is TGTGCCAGCACCCAGGGGTCCTACAATGAGCAGTTCTTC. As protein: CASTQGSYNEQFF. This chain joins TRBV6-1 and TRBJ2-1, with a possible D match to TRBD1 (6 bases). Deletions cut 7 bases from V and 1 base from J, with 8 bases between. From germline, CDR1 is MNHNS and CDR2 SASEGT. There are 13 residues in the CDR3.

The genes are TRBV6-4 and TRBJ2-6; tentatively, D is TRBD2 (6 bases). Germline loops: CDR1 MRHNA, CDR2 SNTAGT. The V end was cut by 6 bases, the J end by 2 bases, with 11 bases between. This CDR3 is 15 amino acids long. CDR3: CASSPGRAGANVLTF. The CDR3 DNA follows: TGTGCCAGCAGCCCCGGGAGAGCTGGGGCCAACGTCCTGACTTTC.

This clone has just a few counts. The gene calls are TRBV7-6 and TRBJ1-4; 9 nucleotides line up with TRBD1. CDR1 and CDR2 (germline): SGHVS, FNYEAQ. With V trimmed by 4 bases and J by 6 bases, 6 bases remained unmatched. This CDR3 has 15 amino acids. The CDR3 sequence: CASSSPGQGYEKLFF. The CDR3 DNA follows: TGTGCCAGCAGCTCGCCGGGACAGGGCTATGAAAAACTGTTTTTT.

This clone turned up a few times. V usage is TRBV5-1 and J usage is TRBJ2-7; the D gene is possibly TRBD1 (5 bases). CDR1 and CDR2 (germline): SGHRS, YFSETQ. The CDR3 is 13 residues long. Trimming stripped 0 bases from V and 7 bases from J, with 11 bases between. The CDR3 coding sequence is TGCGCCAGCAGCTTGGGACAGAGCCGGGAGCAGTACTTC. It yields the protein CASSLGQSREQYF.

This chain links TRBV6-5 with TRBJ1-5, with a weak D call TRBD1 (6 bases). The CDR3 has 15 residues. Germline loops: CDR1 MNHEY, CDR2 SVGAGI. The chain's CDR3 is CAAGASSGGFTPQHF. CDR3 sequence (DNA): TGTGCAGCGGGGGCGTCGAGCGGGGGGTTTACGCCCCAGCATTTT.

In this sample, this clone turned up a few times. The chain employs TRBV5-1 and TRBJ2-2, with a weak D call TRBD2 (5 bases). The ends were cut back, 4 bases at V and 3 bases at J, with 13 bases in the middle. Per germline, CDR1 SGHRS and CDR2 YFSETQ. The CDR3 is 15 residues long. The CDR3 nucleotides are TGCGCCAGCAGCCTATCGGGGAGATACACCGGGGAGCTGTTTTTT. Translation gives CASSLSGRYTGELFF.

The chain uses TRBV6-5 and TRBJ2-1; 8 nucleotides line up with TRBD1. The CDR3 is 14 residues long. After removal of 9 bases from V and 1 base from J, the junction contained 5 bases not matched to a gene. Germline-derived CDR1 and CDR2 are MNHEY and SVGAGI. CDR3 protein: CASLRQGSYNEQFF. The CDR3 DNA reads TGTGCCAGTCTTAGACAGGGGTCCTACAATGAGCAGTTCTTC.

The rearrangement links TRBV4-1 to TRBJ1-5; no clear D gene. The CDR3 loop spans 13 amino acids. Germline assignment: CDR1 MGHRA and CDR2 YSYEKL. V was shortened by 1 base and J by 5 bases, with 6 bases between the two germline ends. As DNA, the CDR3 is TGCGCCAGCAGCCAAGGAGGCTATCAGCCCCAGCATTTT. Encoded protein: CASSQGGYQPQHF.

This clone was counted a few times. This chain links TRBV30 with TRBJ1-6; 9 bases are shared with TRBD1. V dropped 4 bases and J dropped 8; count of bases not matched to a gene: 9. The CDR3 consists of 15 residues. The germline CDR1 and CDR2 sequences are GTSNPN and SVGIG (reference sequence). The CDR3 loop is CAWTADRGEYSPLHF. CDR3 sequence (DNA): TGTGCCTGGACCGCCGACAGGGGGGAGTATTCACCCCTCCACTTT.

This chain links TRBV30 with TRBJ2-5; 14 nucleotides line up with TRBD2. J gave up 4 bases and V 0 bases, and 4 bases lay outside the gene matches. The CDR3 runs to 16 residues. Germline V CDR1 and CDR2: GTSNPN, SVGIG (reference sequence). CDR3 residues: CAWSVMGLAGAETQYF. CDR3 sequence (DNA): TGTGCCTGGAGTGTAATGGGACTAGCGGGGGCAGAGACCCAGTACTTC.

This clone was counted only a few times. V gene TRBV6-5 combines with J gene TRBJ2-3; tentatively, D is TRBD2 (8 bases). The germline gives CDR1 MNHEY, CDR2 SVGAGI. V lost 6 bases to trimming and J lost 9 bases, with 22 bases between them. The CDR3 consists of 15 residues. This CDR3 is CASSPGGGLSRTQYF. The CDR3 nucleotides are TGTGCCAGCAGCCCGGGAGGGGGCCTGTCGAGGACGCAGTATTTT.

CDR3 nucleotides: TGTGCCACAGGGGGGTTCGCTGAAGCTTTCTTT. It codes for CATGGFAEAFF. The chain carries TRBV6-6 and TRBJ1-1; 7 bases are shared with TRBD1. The J segment lost 6 bases and the V segment lost 10 bases, leaving 5 bases of the junction unmatched. Per germline, CDR1 MNHNY and CDR2 SVGAGI (reference sequence). The CDR3 has 11 residues.

Only a few counts were recorded for this clone. The CDR3 here is CASSPFRSQETQYF. CDR3 coding DNA: TGTGCCAGCAGCCCTTTTCGGAGTCAAGAGACCCAGTACTTC. The chain joins TRBV11-2 to TRBJ2-5, with D uncertain. This CDR3 comprises 14 residues. V was shortened by 5 bases and J by 2 bases, with 12 bases between the two germline ends. From germline, CDR1 is SGHAT and CDR2 FQNNGV.

The J gene is TRBJ1-5, the V gene TRBV19, with TRBD1 matching 8 bases. CDR1 is LNHDA and CDR2 is SQIVND in the germline V gene (reference sequence). This CDR3 spans 15 amino acids. Losses at the gene ends were 7 bases for V and 6 bases for J; bases not matched to a gene: 11. The CDR3 DNA is TGTGCCAGTACCCAGGGAACAGGGGGTAGTCAGCCCCAGCATTTT. Translated, it gives CASTQGTGGSQPQHF. Variable domain in full (rest from reference TRBV19 and TRBJ1-5): DGGITQSPKYLFRKEGQNVTLSCEQNLNHDAMYWYRQDPGQGLRLIYYSQIVNDFQKGDIAEGYSVSREKKESFPLTVTSAQKNPTAFYLCASTQGTGGSQPQHFGDGTRLSIL.